This T cell receptor beta chain was captured in a study of response to subunit inactivated influenza vaccine. To note about this clonotype: Its specificity is unknown.

This CDR3 is built from 15 residues. V shed 2 bases, J shed 3 bases, and the junction held 3 bases outside the gene matches. Germline assignment: CDR1 DFQATT and CDR2 SNEGSKA (reference sequence). Points from the study as a whole: Each seasonal flu vaccination may recruit only limited new T cells, authors suggested.

TCRdb re-analysed the RT-PCR reads in MiXCR, keeping a single row per CDR3 protein. The table records some 600,000 distinct CDR3 sequences, 14% of them present only once. The sample was PBMCs from blood, taken around 15 days before vaccination. This chain uses TRBV20-1 with TRBJ2-1; 11 positions agree with TRBD2. The sequence derives from a man in his fifties who received an inactivated influenza vaccine. The CDR3 DNA reads TGCAGTGCTAGACAGACTAGCGGGAACTACAATGAGCAGTTCTTC. Translated: CSARQTSGNYNEQFF.